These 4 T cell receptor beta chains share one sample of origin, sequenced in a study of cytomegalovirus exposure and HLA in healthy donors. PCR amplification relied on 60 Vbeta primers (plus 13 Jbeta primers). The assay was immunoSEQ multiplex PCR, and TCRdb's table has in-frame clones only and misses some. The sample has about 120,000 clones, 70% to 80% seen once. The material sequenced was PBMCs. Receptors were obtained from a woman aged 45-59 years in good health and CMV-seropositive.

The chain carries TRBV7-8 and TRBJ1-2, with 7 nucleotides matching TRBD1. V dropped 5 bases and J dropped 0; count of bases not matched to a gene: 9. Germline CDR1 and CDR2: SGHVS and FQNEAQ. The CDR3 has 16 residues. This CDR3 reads CASSPRQGGANYGYTF. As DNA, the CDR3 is TGTGCCAGCAGCCCCCGACAGGGAGGAGCTAACTATGGCTACACCTTC.

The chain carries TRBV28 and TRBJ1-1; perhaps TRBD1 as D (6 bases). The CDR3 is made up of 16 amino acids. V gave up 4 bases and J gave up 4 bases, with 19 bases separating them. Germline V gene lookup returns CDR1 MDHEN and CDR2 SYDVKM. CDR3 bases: TGTGCCAGCAGTTCCCACCAGATTACAGGGTTCACTGAAGCTTTCTTT. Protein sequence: CASSSHQITGFTEAFF. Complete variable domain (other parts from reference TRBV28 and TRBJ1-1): DVKVTQSSRYLVKRTGEKVFLECVQDMDHENMFWYRQDPGLGLRLIYFSYDVKMKEKGDIPEGYSVSREKKERFSLILESASTNQTSMYLCASSSHQITGFTEAFFGQGTRLTVV.

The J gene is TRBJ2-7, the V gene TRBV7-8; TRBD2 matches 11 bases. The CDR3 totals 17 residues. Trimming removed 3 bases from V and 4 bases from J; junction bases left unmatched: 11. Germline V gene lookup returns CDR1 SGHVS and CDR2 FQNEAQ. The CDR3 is CASSLGTSGSSLYEQYF. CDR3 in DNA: TGTGCCAGCAGCTTGGGTACTAGCGGGAGTTCCCTTTACGAGCAGTACTTC.

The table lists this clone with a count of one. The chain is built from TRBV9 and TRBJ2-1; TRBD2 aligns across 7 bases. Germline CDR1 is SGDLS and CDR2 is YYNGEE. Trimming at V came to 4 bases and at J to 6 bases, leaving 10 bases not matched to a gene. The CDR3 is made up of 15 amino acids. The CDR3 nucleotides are TGTGCCAGCAGCCCAGGACTAGTAGAGCCCAATGAGCAGTTCTTC. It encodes CASSPGLVEPNEQFF.